Listed below are T cell receptor beta chains from one sample, sequenced in a study of blood T cells in healthy people across ages. TCRdb called the 5' RACE reads again in MiXCR, with one record for every CDR3 protein. The sample includes about 780,000 distinct CDR3 sequences, under 80% of them seen just once. Sequenced: blood. The receptor source for this set is a man aged 30-40 years in good health. Both conserved end residues are part of each CDR3. Fields, in order: D gene, V gene, J gene, clone size, CDR3 protein, CDR3 DNA. A D gene is named only where the DNA matches it firmly. Expanded clones get a size class; other rows say once, few or many, or leave the size out.

TRBD2,TRBV7-3,TRBJ2-1,-,CASSLMGGDDEQFF,TGTGCCAGCAGCTTAATGGGAGGGGACGACGAGCAGTTCTTC
-,TRBV29-1,TRBJ2-4,-,CSVALMLAKHIQYF,TGCAGCGTTGCACTGATGCTAGCCAAACACATTCAGTACTTC
TRBD1,TRBV11-2,TRBJ2-1,-,CASSFVTGGADEQFF,TGTGCCAGCAGCTTTGTGACAGGGGGCGCTGATGAGCAGTTCTTC
TRBD1,TRBV10-3,TRBJ1-5,-,CAIRNDRDNQPQHF,TGTGCCATCAGGAACGACAGGGACAATCAGCCCCAGCATTTT
-,TRBV10-3,TRBJ2-3,few,CATRFSEGRTDTQYF,TGTGCCACGCGGTTTTCGGAGGGGCGCACAGATACGCAGTATTTT
-,TRBV4-2,TRBJ2-5,-,CASSQGLGEQYF,TGTGCCAGCAGCCAAGGACTGGGGGAGCAGTACTTC
-,TRBV27,TRBJ2-1,-,CASKVGRATYNEQFF,TGTGCCAGCAAGGTCGGGCGGGCGACCTACAATGAGCAGTTCTTC
-,TRBV12-3/TRBV12-4,TRBJ1-5,few,CASSQLLGNQPQHF,TGTGCCAGCAGTCAGCTTTTGGGCAATCAGCCCCAGCATTTT
-,TRBV12-5,TRBJ2-7,-,CASGLRAGQFPPYEQYF,TGTGCTAGTGGTTTGAGGGCAGGGCAGTTTCCACCCTACGAGCAGTACTTC
TRBD1,TRBV7-6,TRBJ2-7,-,CASSVNRGPTYEQYF,TGTGCCAGCAGCGTAAACAGGGGGCCGACCTACGAGCAGTACTTC
-,TRBV20-1,TRBJ2-1,-,CSAHSGREYNEQFF,TGCAGTGCCCATTCGGGCAGGGAGTACAATGAGCAGTTCTTC
TRBD2,TRBV20-1,TRBJ2-3,-,CSTQGGAGVFTDTQYF,TGCAGTACCCAGGGAGGCGCGGGGGTCTTCACAGATACGCAGTATTTT
-,TRBV5-4,TRBJ1-2,-,CASSFGRGDNYGYTF,TGTGCCAGCAGCTTTGGTCGGGGGGATAACTATGGCTACACCTTC
TRBD2,TRBV15,TRBJ2-3,few,CATSPGGGSTDTQYF,TGTGCCACCAGCCCTGGGGGGGGGAGCACAGATACGCAGTATTTT
-,TRBV9,TRBJ2-7,-,CASSMWLTGEQYF,TGTGCCAGCAGTATGTGGCTTACGGGGGAGCAGTACTTC
TRBD1,TRBV27,TRBJ2-2,-,CASSLRTGEPGELFF,TGTGCCAGCAGTTTACGGACAGGGGAGCCCGGGGAGCTGTTTTTT
-,TRBV12-3/TRBV12-4,TRBJ1-5,-,CASSLPGGRQPQHF,TGTGCCAGCAGTTTACCGGGGGGCCGTCAGCCCCAGCATTTT
-,TRBV20-1,TRBJ2-7,few,CSAPLNYEQYF,TGCAGTGCTCCCCTTAACTACGAGCAGTACTTC
TRBD1,TRBV7-3,TRBJ2-7,-,CASSRQGGTDEQYF,TGTGCCAGCAGCCGACAGGGTGGGACCGACGAGCAGTACTTC
-,TRBV4-2,TRBJ2-7,-,CASSRVGGYEQYF,TGTGCCAGCAGCCGAGTCGGGGGTTACGAGCAGTACTTC
-,TRBV21-1,TRBJ2-4,-,CASPISQYF,TGTGCCAGCCCCATTTCCCAGTACTTC
TRBD1,TRBV5-1,TRBJ1-1,-,CASSYTGTGATEAFF,TGCGCCAGCAGCTACACCGGGACAGGGGCCACTGAAGCTTTCTTT
-,TRBV29-1,TRBJ1-1,few,CSISKNTEAFF,TGCAGCATTTCCAAGAACACTGAAGCTTTCTTT
-,TRBV10-3,TRBJ2-3,-,CAISESTYTDTQYF,TGTGCCATCAGTGAGTCTACTTACACAGATACGCAGTATTTT
TRBD2,TRBV2,TRBJ2-3,-,CASTGLAGATSTDTQYF,TGTGCCAGCACTGGACTAGCGGGGGCGACTAGCACAGATACGCAGTATTTT
-,TRBV29-1,TRBJ2-7,few,CSVEAEGSYEQYF,TGCAGCGTTGAAGCGGAAGGCTCCTACGAGCAGTACTTC
TRBD1,TRBV12-5,TRBJ2-7,-,CASGLTGGSYNEQYF,TGTGCTAGTGGTCTGACAGGGGGTTCCTACAATGAGCAGTACTTC
TRBD2,TRBV15,TRBJ2-1,few,CATSRDTTGLAAYNEQFF,TGTGCCACCAGCAGAGACACAACCGGACTAGCGGCTTACAATGAGCAGTTCTTC
TRBD1,TRBV20-1,TRBJ1-2,-,CSARDNGQGAAGYTF,TGCAGTGCTAGAGATAACGGACAGGGGGCCGCGGGCTACACCTTC
TRBD1,TRBV12-3/TRBV12-4,TRBJ2-7,few,CASSSLRQGSYEQYF,TGTGCCAGCAGTTCACTTCGACAGGGTTCCTACGAGCAGTACTTC
TRBD2,TRBV20-1,TRBJ2-5,-,CSARPPGLAEETQYF,TGCAGTGCTAGACCTCCGGGACTAGCGGAAGAGACCCAGTACTTC
TRBD2,TRBV12-3/TRBV12-4,TRBJ2-1,-,CASSPSSGEVNEQFF,TGTGCCAGCAGTCCCTCGAGCGGGGAGGTAAATGAGCAGTTCTTC
TRBD2,TRBV6-2/TRBV6-3,TRBJ2-3,-,CASSYSPGTSGSFSTDTQYF,TGTGCCAGCAGTTACAGTCCCGGGACTAGCGGTTCATTCAGCACAGATACGCAGTATTTT
-,TRBV7-2,TRBJ2-1,-,CASSLASHHSSYNEQFF,TGTGCCAGCAGCTTAGCTTCTCACCATAGCTCCTACAATGAGCAGTTCTTC
TRBD1,TRBV12-3/TRBV12-4,TRBJ2-3,few,CASSWTGRMTADTQYF,TGTGCCAGCAGTTGGACAGGGCGTATGACCGCAGATACGCAGTATTTT
-,TRBV6-2/TRBV6-3,TRBJ2-5,-,CASRPSGRGMETQYF,TGTGCCAGCAGACCATCGGGGAGGGGGATGGAGACCCAGTACTTC
-,TRBV4-3,TRBJ1-5,-,CASSQDRAGIRPQHF,TGCGCCAGCAGCCAAGATAGGGCGGGGATCCGGCCCCAGCATTTT
-,TRBV6-5,TRBJ1-1,-,CASRRNTGFEAFF,TGTGCCAGCAGGAGAAACACAGGGTTTGAAGCTTTCTTT
-,TRBV20-1,TRBJ2-2,-,CSARDPRDTGELFF,TGCAGTGCTAGAGATCCCAGGGACACCGGGGAGCTGTTTTTT
-,TRBV12-3/TRBV12-4,TRBJ1-2,-,CASSFKGANYGYTF,TGTGCCAGCAGTTTCAAGGGGGCTAACTATGGCTACACCTTC
-,TRBV6-6,TRBJ2-5,-,CASSYSTEETQYF,TGTGCCAGCAGTTACAGCACCGAAGAGACCCAGTACTTC
-,TRBV6-2/TRBV6-3,TRBJ2-7,-,CASRTTGRAIGYEQYF,TGTGCCAGCAGGACAACGGGACGAGCGATTGGCTACGAGCAGTACTTC
-,TRBV5-5,TRBJ2-3,-,CASSSDGADTQYF,TGTGCCAGCAGCTCCGATGGTGCAGATACGCAGTATTTT
-,TRBV4-2,TRBJ1-6,-,CASSQDTVSSYNSPLHF,TGTGCCAGCAGCCAAGATACCGTTAGCTCCTATAATTCACCCCTCCACTTT
-,TRBV28,TRBJ1-2,-,CASVAALGYTF,TGTGCCAGCGTGGCGGCCCTTGGCTACACCTTC
TRBD2,TRBV4-3,TRBJ2-1,-,CASSHQQTSGVLGEQFF,TGCGCCAGCAGCCACCAGCAAACTAGCGGGGTATTAGGTGAGCAGTTCTTC
TRBD1,TRBV28,TRBJ1-4,-,CASSLRTGGEKLFF,TGTGCCAGCAGTTTACGGACAGGGGGCGAAAAACTGTTTTTT
-,TRBV10-3,TRBJ2-3,few,CAISESPNTDTQYF,TGTGCCATCAGTGAGTCGCCCAACACAGATACGCAGTATTTT
-,TRBV7-2,TRBJ1-1,-,CASSLATIGNTEAFF,TGTGCCAGCAGCTTAGCTACCATAGGGAACACTGAAGCTTTCTTT
-,TRBV6-5,TRBJ2-1,-,CASSRLRVSYNEQFF,TGTGCCAGCAGCCGGCTCCGGGTCTCCTACAATGAGCAGTTCTTC
-,TRBV10-3,TRBJ2-7,-,CAISESAGQGTYEQYF,TGTGCCATCAGTGAGTCCGCAGGACAAGGAACCTACGAGCAGTACTTC
TRBD1,TRBV6-6,TRBJ1-5,-,CASILYSGTGGTQPQHF,TGTGCCAGCATTTTATATTCCGGGACAGGGGGAACTCAGCCCCAGCATTTT
-,TRBV5-6,TRBJ1-2,-,CVSSLEAGANYGYTF,TGTGTCAGCAGCTTGGAAGCAGGAGCTAACTATGGCTACACCTTC
TRBD2,TRBV6-2/TRBV6-3,TRBJ2-5,-,CASSKAWTSGRETQYF,TGTGCCAGCAGCAAAGCGTGGACTAGCGGTCGGGAGACCCAGTACTTC
TRBD2,TRBV12-3/TRBV12-4,TRBJ2-1,few,CASSLSGAGGYNEQFF,TGTGCCAGCAGTTTATCAGGAGCGGGGGGATACAATGAGCAGTTCTTC
-,TRBV4-3,TRBJ2-2,-,CASSQEGGSGELFF,TGCGCCAGCAGCCAAGAGGGGGGTTCCGGGGAGCTGTTTTTT
TRBD1,TRBV27,TRBJ2-7,-,CASSLQTGGKDEQYF,TGTGCCAGCAGTCTCCAAACAGGGGGCAAGGACGAGCAGTACTTC